One sample yielded the 11 T cell receptor beta chains listed below, sequenced in a study of Graves' ophthalmopathy and Graves' hyperthyroidism. Amplified TCR beta CDR3 regions were obtained using RNA transcripts as template. First-round RT-PCR employed HTBI primers, with a second-round multiplex PCR after it. MiXCR, run by TCRdb on the multiplex PCR reads, gives a single entry per CDR3 protein. The table records nearly 400,000 distinct CDR3 sequences, around 18% of them present only once. The sequenced material came from peripheral blood. The receptors here all came from a woman under 30 with Graves' ophthalmopathy.

CDR3 nucleotide sequence: TGTGCCTGGAGAGCGGCAGGACATGGCTACACCTTC. As protein: CAWRAAGHGYTF. The chain is built from TRBV30 and TRBJ1-2, with no clear D. Trimming took 3 bases from V and 6 from J, leaving 11 bases between them. CDR1 is GTSNPN and CDR2 is SVGIG in the germline V gene (reference sequence). The CDR3 sequence is 12 residues long.

The chain couples TRBV30 to TRBJ1-3, with D tentatively TRBD1 (6 bases). Germline V gene data show CDR1 as GTSNPN and CDR2 as SVGIG (reference sequence). The CDR3 sequence is 14 residues long. The V end was cut by 3 bases, the J end by 2 bases, with 11 bases between. CDR3 region: CAWSLQGAGNTIYF. Here the CDR3 DNA reads TGTGCCTGGAGCCTACAGGGAGCTGGAAACACCATATATTTT.

This clonotype was recorded at least ten times. The chain carries TRBV7-9 and TRBJ2-2; no clear D gene. Germline V CDR1 and CDR2: SEHNR, FQNEAQ (reference sequence). Trimming left V 3 bases short and J 5 bases short, with 10 bases between. The CDR3 spans 14 residues. The CDR3 bases are TGTGCCAGCAGCTTGGGGATGGTAACCGGGGAGCTGTTTTTT. This gives the protein CASSLGMVTGELFF.

This chain's CDR3 is CASSIWDRELNYGYTF. Written as DNA, the CDR3 is TGTGCCAGTAGTATCTGGGACAGGGAACTTAACTATGGCTACACCTTC. The chain couples TRBV19 to TRBJ1-2; 9 bases line up with TRBD1. The CDR3 contains 16 residues. Trimming cost V 3 bases and J 1 base; bases outside gene matches: 6. Looked up from germline, CDR1 is LNHDA and CDR2 is SQIVND (reference sequence).

This clonotype occurred many times. V gene TRBV20-1 combines with J gene TRBJ2-7; 11 nucleotides align to TRBD2. Germline values: CDR1 DFQATT, CDR2 SNEGSKA (reference sequence). J gave up 4 bases and V 4 bases, and 3 bases lay outside the gene matches. The CDR3 runs to 13 residues. CDR3 coding DNA: TGCAGTGCTAAGACTAGCGGGAAATACGAGCAGTACTTC. It yields the protein CSAKTSGKYEQYF.

This chain connects TRBV10-2 to TRBJ2-2; D call uncertain. CDR1 and CDR2 (germline): WSHSY, SAAADI. The CDR3 runs to 18 residues. Deletions cut 7 bases from V and 4 bases from J, with 25 bases between. The CDR3 DNA reads as TGCGCCAGCATTAACCGCTTTAACGTCGGCAGCATCACCGGGGAGCTGTTTTTT. It codes for CASINRFNVGSITGELFF.

The sample holds many counts of this clonotype. The chain recombines TRBV6-1 with TRBJ2-7; 8 bases line up with TRBD1. The CDR3 has 14 residues. Germline V CDR1 and CDR2: MNHNS, SASEGT. J was trimmed by 0 bases and V by 4 bases; bases with no gene match: 2. CDR3 nucleotide sequence: TGTGCCAGCAGTGGGACAGGGCTCTCCTACGAGCAGTACTTC. It yields the protein CASSGTGLSYEQYF.

This clonotype was observed at least ten times. V gene TRBV20-1 combines with J gene TRBJ2-5; weak D call: TRBD2 (5 bases). The CDR3 runs 15 residues. Per germline, CDR1 DFQATT and CDR2 SNEGSKA (reference sequence). Trimming stripped 1 base from V and 5 bases from J, with 17 bases between. CDR3 amino acids: CSARGETRVWETQYF. For the CDR3, the DNA is TGCAGTGCTAGAGGAGAAACTAGGGTTTGGGAGACCCAGTACTTC.

There are many counts of this clonotype. The chain joins TRBV7-2 to TRBJ1-1; D is unclear. V was clipped by 5 bases and J by 6 bases, with 16 bases between them. CDR3 length: 14 amino acids. CDR1 is SGHTA, CDR2 FQGNSA, per germline. CDR3 protein: CASSVSARYPEAFF. As DNA, the CDR3 is TGTGCCAGCAGCGTTAGCGCCCGTTATCCTGAAGCTTTCTTT.

This clonotype was recorded many times. V usage is TRBV11-2 and J usage is TRBJ2-2, with TRBD1 as a possible D gene (5 bases). V was cut by 3 bases and J by 6 bases, with 20 bases left in between. This CDR3 spans 17 amino acids. Looked up from germline, CDR1 is SGHAT and CDR2 is FQNNGV. CDR3 coding DNA: TGTGCCAGCAGCTTTCAACCGGGCAGGGTAGGAGCCGGGGAGCTGTTTTTT. Translation: CASSFQPGRVGAGELFF. Looking up the rest from reference TRBV11-2 and TRBJ2-2 gives the full variable domain: EAGVAQSPRYKIIEKRQSVAFWCNPISGHATLYWYQQILGQGPKLLIQFQNNGVVDDSQLPKDRFSAERLKGVDSTLKIQPAKLEDSAVYLCASSFQPGRVGAGELFFGEGSRLTVL.

The chain couples TRBV12-3 or TRBV12-4 to TRBJ2-1, with TRBD2 matching 9 bases. The CDR3 is made up of 15 amino acids. With V trimmed by 8 bases and J by 1 base, 6 bases remained unmatched. The chain's CDR3 is CASCSGRSSYNEQFF. CDR3 bases: TGTGCCAGCTGTAGCGGGAGATCTTCCTACAATGAGCAGTTCTTC.